This T cell receptor (beta chain) was recovered during a study of untreated major depressive disorder. This clone was found once. Its antigen is currently unknown. Unmatched junction bases numbered 8, after V lost 5 bases and J lost 8 bases. The germline V gene encodes CDR1 MDHEN and CDR2 SYDVKM. The CDR3 extends over 14 amino acids. Produced via immunoSEQ multiplex PCR; TCRdb's table is partial and in-frame only. The table records approximately 15,000 clones, about nine tenths of them present only once. General observations from the study: CD4+ T cells from depressed patients used TRBV05-01 (Vbeta 5.1) more often than controls.

Input material: CD4+ T cells from PBMCs. This clonotype was obtained from a man aged 30 to 45 with major depressive disorder. This chain connects TRBV28 to TRBJ1-4, with TRBD1 matching over 7 bases. The CDR3 sequence: CASSLQGYREKLFF. DNA for the CDR3: TGTGCCAGCAGTCTACAGGGGTATCGGGAAAAACTGTTTTTT.